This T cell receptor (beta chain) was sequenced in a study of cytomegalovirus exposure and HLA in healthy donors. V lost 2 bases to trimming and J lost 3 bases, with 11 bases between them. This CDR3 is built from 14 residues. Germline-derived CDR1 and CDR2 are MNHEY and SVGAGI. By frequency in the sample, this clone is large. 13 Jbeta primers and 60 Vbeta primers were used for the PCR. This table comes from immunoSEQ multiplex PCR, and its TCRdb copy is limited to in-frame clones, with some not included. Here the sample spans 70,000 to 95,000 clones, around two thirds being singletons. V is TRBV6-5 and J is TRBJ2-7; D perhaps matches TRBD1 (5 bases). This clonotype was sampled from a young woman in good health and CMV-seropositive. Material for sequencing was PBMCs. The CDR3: CASSYGAEFYEQYF. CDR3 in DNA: TGTGCCAGCAGTTACGGGGCAGAATTCTACGAGCAGTACTTC.